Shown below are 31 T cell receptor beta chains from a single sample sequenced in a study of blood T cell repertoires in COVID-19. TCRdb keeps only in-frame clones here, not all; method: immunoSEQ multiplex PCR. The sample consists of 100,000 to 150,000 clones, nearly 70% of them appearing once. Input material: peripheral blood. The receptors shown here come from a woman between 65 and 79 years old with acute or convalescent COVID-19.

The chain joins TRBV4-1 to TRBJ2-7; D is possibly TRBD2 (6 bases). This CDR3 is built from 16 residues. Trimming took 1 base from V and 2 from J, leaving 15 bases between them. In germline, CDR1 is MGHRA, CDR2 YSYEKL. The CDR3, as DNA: TGCGCCAGCAGCCAAGCCGGGACGCGGGGTACCTACGAGCAGTACTTC. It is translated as CASSQAGTRGTYEQYF.

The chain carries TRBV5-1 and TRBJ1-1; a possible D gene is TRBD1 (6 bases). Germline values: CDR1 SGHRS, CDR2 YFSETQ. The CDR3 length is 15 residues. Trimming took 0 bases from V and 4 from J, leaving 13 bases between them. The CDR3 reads CASSLVSGQLTEAFF. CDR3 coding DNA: TGCGCCAGCAGCTTGGTTTCCGGACAGCTCACTGAAGCTTTCTTT.

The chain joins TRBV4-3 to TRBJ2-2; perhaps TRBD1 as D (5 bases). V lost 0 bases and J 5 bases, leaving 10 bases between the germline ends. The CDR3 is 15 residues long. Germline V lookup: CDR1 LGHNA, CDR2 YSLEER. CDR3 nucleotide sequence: TGCGCCAGCAGCCAAGAAGGAAGGGGTACCGGGGAGCTGTTTTTT. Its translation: CASSQEGRGTGELFF.

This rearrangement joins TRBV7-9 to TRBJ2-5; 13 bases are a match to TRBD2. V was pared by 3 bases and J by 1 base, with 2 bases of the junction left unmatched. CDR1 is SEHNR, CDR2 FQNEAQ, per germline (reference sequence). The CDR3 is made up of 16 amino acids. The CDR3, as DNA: TGTGCCAGCAGCTTGGGACTAGCGGGGCCCCAAGAGACCCAGTACTTC. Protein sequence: CASSLGLAGPQETQYF.

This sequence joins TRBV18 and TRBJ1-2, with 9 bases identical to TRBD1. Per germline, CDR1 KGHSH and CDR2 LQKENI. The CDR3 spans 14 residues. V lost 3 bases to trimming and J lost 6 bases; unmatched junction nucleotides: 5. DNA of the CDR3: TGTGCCAGCTCACCCGGACAGGGGTGGGATGGCTACACCTTC. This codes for CASSPGQGWDGYTF.

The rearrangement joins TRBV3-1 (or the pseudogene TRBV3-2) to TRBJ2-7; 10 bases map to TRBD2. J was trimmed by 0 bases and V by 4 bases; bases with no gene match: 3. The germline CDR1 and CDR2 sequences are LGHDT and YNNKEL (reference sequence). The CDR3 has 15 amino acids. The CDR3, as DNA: TGTGCCAGCAGCCTCGTAGCGGGAGGCTCCTACGAGCAGTACTTC. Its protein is CASSLVAGGSYEQYF.

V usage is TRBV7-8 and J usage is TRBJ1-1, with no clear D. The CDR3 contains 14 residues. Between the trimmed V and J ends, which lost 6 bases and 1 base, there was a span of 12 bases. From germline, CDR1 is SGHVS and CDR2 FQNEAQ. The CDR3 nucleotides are TGTGCCAGCAGACACGGGGAGGGGAACACTGAAGCTTTCTTT. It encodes CASRHGEGNTEAFF.

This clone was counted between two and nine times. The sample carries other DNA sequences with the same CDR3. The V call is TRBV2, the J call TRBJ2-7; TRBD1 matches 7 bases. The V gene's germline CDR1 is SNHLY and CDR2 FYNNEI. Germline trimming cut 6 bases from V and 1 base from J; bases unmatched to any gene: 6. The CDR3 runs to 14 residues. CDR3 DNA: TGTGCCAGCAGGACCGGACAGGTGTCCTACGAGCAGTACTTC. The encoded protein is CASRTGQVSYEQYF.

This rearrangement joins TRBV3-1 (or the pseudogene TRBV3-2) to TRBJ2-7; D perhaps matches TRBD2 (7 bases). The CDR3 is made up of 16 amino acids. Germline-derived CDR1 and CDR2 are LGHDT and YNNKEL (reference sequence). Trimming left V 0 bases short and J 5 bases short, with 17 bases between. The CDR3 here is CASSQDERGGPHEQYF. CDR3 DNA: TGTGCCAGCAGCCAAGATGAAAGGGGGGGCCCCCACGAGCAGTACTTC.

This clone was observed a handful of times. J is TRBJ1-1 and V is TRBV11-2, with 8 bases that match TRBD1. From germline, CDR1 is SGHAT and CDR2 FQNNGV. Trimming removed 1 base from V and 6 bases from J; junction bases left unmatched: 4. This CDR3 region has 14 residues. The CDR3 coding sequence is TGTGCCAGCAGCTTAGGGGGGACAGGTCCTGAAGCTTTCTTT. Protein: CASSLGGTGPEAFF.

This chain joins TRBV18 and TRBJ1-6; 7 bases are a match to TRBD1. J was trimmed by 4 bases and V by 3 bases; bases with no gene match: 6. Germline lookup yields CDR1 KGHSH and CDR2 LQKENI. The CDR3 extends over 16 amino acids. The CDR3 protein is CASSPLKQGYNSPLHF. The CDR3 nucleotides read TGTGCCAGCTCACCTCTAAAACAGGGGTATAATTCACCCCTCCACTTT.

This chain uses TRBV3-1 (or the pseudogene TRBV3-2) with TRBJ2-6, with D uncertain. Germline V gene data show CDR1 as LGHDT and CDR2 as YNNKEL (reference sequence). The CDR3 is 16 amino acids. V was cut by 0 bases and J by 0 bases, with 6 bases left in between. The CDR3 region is CASSQDGSSGANVLTF. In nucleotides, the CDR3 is TGTGCCAGCAGCCAAGATGGCTCCTCTGGGGCCAACGTCCTGACTTTC.

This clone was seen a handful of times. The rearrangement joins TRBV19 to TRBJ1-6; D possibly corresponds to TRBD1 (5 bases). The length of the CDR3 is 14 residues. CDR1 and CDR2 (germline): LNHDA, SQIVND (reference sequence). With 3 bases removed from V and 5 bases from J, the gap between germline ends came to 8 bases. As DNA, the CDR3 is TGTGCCAGTAGTATCAGACAGAATAATTCACCCCTCCACTTT. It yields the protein CASSIRQNNSPLHF.

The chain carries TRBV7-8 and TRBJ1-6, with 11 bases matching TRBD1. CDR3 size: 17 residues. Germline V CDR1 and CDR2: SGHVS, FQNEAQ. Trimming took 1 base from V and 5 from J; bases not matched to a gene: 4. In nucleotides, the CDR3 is TGTGCCAGCAGCTTAGGCGGACAGGGGGCAAATAATTCACCCCTCCACTTT. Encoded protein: CASSLGGQGANNSPLHF.

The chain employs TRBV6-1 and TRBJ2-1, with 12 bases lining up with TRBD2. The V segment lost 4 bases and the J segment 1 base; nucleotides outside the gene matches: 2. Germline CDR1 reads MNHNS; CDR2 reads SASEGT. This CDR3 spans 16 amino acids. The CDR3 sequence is CASSGGTSGSYNEQFF. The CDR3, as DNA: TGTGCCAGCAGTGGGGGGACTAGCGGGTCCTACAATGAGCAGTTCTTC.

CDR3 protein: CASSSGSIAYNEQFF. CDR3 DNA sequence: TGTGCCAGCAGTAGCGGGAGTATCGCCTACAATGAGCAGTTCTTC. The chain has TRBV28 and TRBJ2-1; 8 bases fit TRBD2. Germline lookup yields CDR1 MDHEN and CDR2 SYDVKM. J gave up 2 bases and V 5 bases, and 5 bases lay outside the gene matches. The CDR3 runs 15 residues.

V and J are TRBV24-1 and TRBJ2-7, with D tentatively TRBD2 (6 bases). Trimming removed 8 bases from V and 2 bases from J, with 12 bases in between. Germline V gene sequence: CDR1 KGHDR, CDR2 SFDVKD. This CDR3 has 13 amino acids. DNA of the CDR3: TGTGCCACCACGGACGGGGAGGCCTACGAGCAGTACTTC. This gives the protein CATTDGEAYEQYF.

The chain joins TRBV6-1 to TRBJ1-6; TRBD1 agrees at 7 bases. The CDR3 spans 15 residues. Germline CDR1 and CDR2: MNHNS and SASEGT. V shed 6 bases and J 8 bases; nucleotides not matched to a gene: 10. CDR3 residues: CASRRRQGSDSPLHF. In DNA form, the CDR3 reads TGTGCCAGCAGACGCAGACAGGGAAGCGATTCACCCCTCCACTTT.

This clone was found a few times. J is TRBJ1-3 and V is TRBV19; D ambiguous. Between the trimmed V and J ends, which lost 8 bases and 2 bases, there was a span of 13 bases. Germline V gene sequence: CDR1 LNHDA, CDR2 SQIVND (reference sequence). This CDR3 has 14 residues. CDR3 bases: TGTGCCAGTCGGCACCGGGTCCCTGGAAACACCATATATTTT. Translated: CASRHRVPGNTIYF.

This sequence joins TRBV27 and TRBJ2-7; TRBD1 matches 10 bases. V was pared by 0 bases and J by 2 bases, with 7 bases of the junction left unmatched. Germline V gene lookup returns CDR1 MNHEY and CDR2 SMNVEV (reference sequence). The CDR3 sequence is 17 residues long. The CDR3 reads CASSLSAGQGSTYEQYF. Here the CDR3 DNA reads TGTGCCAGCAGTTTATCTGCGGGACAGGGGTCTACCTACGAGCAGTACTTC.

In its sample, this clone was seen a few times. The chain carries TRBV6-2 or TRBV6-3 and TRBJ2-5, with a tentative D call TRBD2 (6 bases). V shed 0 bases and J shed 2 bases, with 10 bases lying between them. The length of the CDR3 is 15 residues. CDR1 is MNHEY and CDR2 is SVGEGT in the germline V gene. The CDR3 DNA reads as TGTGCCAGCAGTTACTCGGAGGGGCATCAAGAGACCCAGTACTTC. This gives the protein CASSYSEGHQETQYF.

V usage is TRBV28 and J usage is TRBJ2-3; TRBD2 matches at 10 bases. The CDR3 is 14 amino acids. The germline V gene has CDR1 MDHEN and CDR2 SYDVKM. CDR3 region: CPGAAGGPWDTQYF. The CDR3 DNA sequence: TGTCCCGGGGCAGCGGGAGGGCCATGGGATACGCAGTATTTT.

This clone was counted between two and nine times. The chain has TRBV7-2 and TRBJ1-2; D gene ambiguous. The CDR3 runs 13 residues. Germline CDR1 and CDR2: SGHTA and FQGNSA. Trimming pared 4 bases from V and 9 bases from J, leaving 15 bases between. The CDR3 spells CASSSNGVNRYTF. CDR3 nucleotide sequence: TGTGCCAGCAGCTCAAATGGAGTGAATCGCTACACCTTC.

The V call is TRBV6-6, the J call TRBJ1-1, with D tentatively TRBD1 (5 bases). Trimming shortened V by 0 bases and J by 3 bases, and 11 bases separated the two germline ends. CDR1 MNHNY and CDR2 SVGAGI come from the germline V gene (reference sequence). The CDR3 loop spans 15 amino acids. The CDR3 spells CASSYSTRAYTEAFF. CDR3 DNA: TGTGCCAGCAGTTACTCGACCAGGGCGTACACTGAAGCTTTCTTT.

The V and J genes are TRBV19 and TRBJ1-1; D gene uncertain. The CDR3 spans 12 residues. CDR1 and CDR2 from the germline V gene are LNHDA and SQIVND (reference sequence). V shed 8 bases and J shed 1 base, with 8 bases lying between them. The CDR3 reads CASLSWNTEAFF. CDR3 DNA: TGTGCCAGTTTAAGCTGGAACACTGAAGCTTTCTTT.

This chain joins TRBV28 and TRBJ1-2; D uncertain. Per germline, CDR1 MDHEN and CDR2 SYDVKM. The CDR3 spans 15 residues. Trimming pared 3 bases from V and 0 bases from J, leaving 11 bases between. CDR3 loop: CASSFSGGTNYGYTF. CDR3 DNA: TGTGCCAGCAGTTTCTCGGGAGGTACTAACTATGGCTACACCTTC.

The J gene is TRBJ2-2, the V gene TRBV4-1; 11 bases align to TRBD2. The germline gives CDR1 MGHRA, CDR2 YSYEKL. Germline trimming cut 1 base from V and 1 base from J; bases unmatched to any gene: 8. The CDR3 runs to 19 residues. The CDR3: CASSQVVTGLAENTGELFF. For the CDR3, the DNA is TGCGCCAGCAGCCAAGTCGTGACGGGACTAGCGGAGAACACCGGGGAGCTGTTTTTT.

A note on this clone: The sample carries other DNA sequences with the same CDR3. For the CDR3, the DNA is TGTGCCAGCTCACCGACAGAGAACACTGAAGCTTTCTTT. As protein: CASSPTENTEAFF. The genes are TRBV18 and TRBJ1-1; D possibly corresponds to TRBD1 (5 bases). Trimming pared 3 bases from V and 1 base from J, leaving 6 bases between. The CDR3 is 13 amino acids. Germline loops: CDR1 KGHSH, CDR2 LQKENI.

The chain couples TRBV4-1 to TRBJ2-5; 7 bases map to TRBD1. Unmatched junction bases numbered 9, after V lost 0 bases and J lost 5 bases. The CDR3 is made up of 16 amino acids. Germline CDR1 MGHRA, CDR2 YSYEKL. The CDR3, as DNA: TGCGCCAGCAGCCAAGATCGAATAGGGGGCCGTGAGACCCAGTACTTC. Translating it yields CASSQDRIGGRETQYF.

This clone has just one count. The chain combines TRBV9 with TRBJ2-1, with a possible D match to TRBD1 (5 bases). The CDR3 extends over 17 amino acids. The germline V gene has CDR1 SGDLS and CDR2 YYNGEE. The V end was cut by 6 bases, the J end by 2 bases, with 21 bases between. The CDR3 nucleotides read TGTGCCAGCACCCCTCAGGGCAGGCCATTAACCTACAATGAGCAGTTCTTC. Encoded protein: CASTPQGRPLTYNEQFF.

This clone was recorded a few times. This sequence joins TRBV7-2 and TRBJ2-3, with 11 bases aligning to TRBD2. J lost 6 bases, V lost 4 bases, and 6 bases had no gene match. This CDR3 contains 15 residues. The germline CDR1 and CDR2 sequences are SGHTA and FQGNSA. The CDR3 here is CASSSLASGGDTQYF. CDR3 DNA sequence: TGTGCCAGCAGCTCATTGGCTAGCGGGGGGGATACGCAGTATTTT.